Reported below is one TCR beta chain. The germline V gene has CDR1 GTSNPN and CDR2 SVGIG (reference sequence). The CDR3 covers 14 residues. V was trimmed by 3 bases and J by 0 bases, leaving 11 bases between them. This entry is derived from a study of technical replicates of blood from four donors. TCRdb's copy holds only in-frame clones and misses some; the assay was immunoSEQ multiplex PCR. This table has 80,000 to 95,000 clones, about 96% appearing once. The TCR originated in a human donor in good health. The chain has TRBV30 and TRBJ2-5, with D unclear. Sequencing was done on a sample of T cells isolated from PBMCs. The CDR3 loop is CAWRTVANQETQYF. The DNA for the CDR3 is TGTGCCTGGAGAACAGTGGCAAACCAAGAGACCCAGTACTTC.